The 6 T cell receptor beta chains listed next were all sequenced from one sample in a study of post-analysis software for immune sequencing data. Study-level findings and limits: The study found TRBV5-6, TRBV5-1 and TRBV20-1 among about five TRBV segments more frequent in patients than controls.

Each TCR beta cDNA library carried unique molecular identifiers. TCRdb processed the PCR reads anew with MiXCR; each CDR3 protein has one entry. The repertoire holds 350,000 to 500,000 distinct CDR3 sequences, with 39% as singletons. What these receptors recognize is not known. The source material was blood. These receptors came from a girl aged 2-10 years with multiple sclerosis.

This chain links TRBV10-3 with TRBJ2-1; 11 bases line up with TRBD2. V lost 3 bases, J lost 2 bases, and 3 bases stayed unmatched. Per the germline V gene, CDR1 is ENHRY and CDR2 is SYGVKD. CDR3 length equals 16 residues. CDR3 sequence reads: CAISDSGGAAYNEQFF. DNA for the CDR3: TGTGCCATCAGTGATAGCGGGGGGGCGGCCTACAATGAGCAGTTCTTC.

Only a few counts were recorded for this clonotype. The V call is TRBV12-3 or TRBV12-4, the J call TRBJ2-5; D may match TRBD1 or TRBD2 (5 bases each). The V and J ends lost 6 bases and 5 bases respectively, with 19 bases between them. The CDR3 sequence is 15 residues long. This CDR3 reads CASRKDPNWDETQYF. The CDR3 coding sequence is TGTGCCAGCAGGAAAGACCCGAACTGGGACGAGACCCAGTACTTC.

The genes are TRBV28 and TRBJ2-7; no definite D call. Germline V gene data show CDR1 as MDHEN and CDR2 as SYDVKM. The V end lost 5 bases, the J end lost 4 bases, and 15 bases lay between the germline ends. The CDR3 has 14 residues. CDR3 region: CASSPVGSPYEQYF. The CDR3 DNA reads as TGTGCCAGCAGTCCCGTCGGATCCCCTTACGAGCAGTACTTC.

This clonotype has a single count. This rearrangement joins TRBV20-1 to TRBJ2-7; tentatively, D is TRBD2 (5 bases). The ends were cut back, 2 bases at V and 0 bases at J, with 14 bases in the middle. The length of the CDR3 is 15 residues. CDR1 DFQATT and CDR2 SNEGSKA come from the germline V gene (reference sequence). Written as DNA, the CDR3 is TGCAGTGCTAGACTGGGAGAGCACAGCTCCTACGAGCAGTACTTC. It codes for CSARLGEHSSYEQYF.

The chain carries TRBV6-5 and TRBJ2-5; D may be TRBD2 (5 bases). The V gene lost 2 bases and the J gene lost 11 bases, with 24 bases spanning the gap. This CDR3 contains 16 residues. The V gene's germline CDR1 is MNHEY and CDR2 SVGAGI. The CDR3 sequence: CASSYRVNGEGWEQYF. In nucleotides, the CDR3 is TGTGCCAGCAGTTACAGGGTAAACGGGGAAGGATGGGAGCAGTACTTC.

The chain has TRBV28 and TRBJ2-7; a weak D match, TRBD1 (6 bases). There are 12 residues in the CDR3. V lost 8 bases, J lost 4 bases, and 12 bases lay in between. Germline V gene lookup returns CDR1 MDHEN and CDR2 SYDVKM. This chain's CDR3 is CASWTVSYEQYF. The CDR3 bases are TGTGCCAGCTGGACAGTTAGTTACGAGCAGTACTTC.